The 21 T cell receptor beta chains reported below all come from one sample, sequenced in a study of blood T cells in healthy people across ages. Through a sample-barcoded 5' primer and a J-beta primer mix, a second PCR was run for about 6 to 12 cycles. Using its own MiXCR run on the 5' RACE reads, TCRdb lists one record per CDR3 protein. The sample lists 500,000 to 650,000 distinct CDR3 sequences, over 25% occurring once. Separately, the same data were catalogued under a study of T cells of mothers and their children.

What was sequenced was blood. The receptors shown here come from a boy under 10 years old in good health.

This clonotype occurred a few times. This chain uses TRBV7-9 with TRBJ2-3; no firm D call. The ends were cut back, 0 bases at V and 2 bases at J, with 9 bases in the middle. Germline CDR1 and CDR2: SEHNR and FQNEAQ (reference sequence). This CDR3 region has 15 residues. The CDR3 here is CASSLAGSFTDTQYF. In DNA form, the CDR3 reads TGTGCCAGCAGCTTAGCAGGCAGCTTCACAGATACGCAGTATTTT.

V is TRBV5-1 and J is TRBJ1-4; D not resolved. Germline CDR1 reads SGHRS; CDR2 reads YFSETQ. V was pared by 4 bases and J by 8 bases, with 15 bases between. The CDR3 contains 14 residues. The CDR3 sequence is CASSLSDPREKLFF. The CDR3 region has the DNA TGCGCCAGCAGCCTATCGGACCCGAGGGAAAAACTGTTTTTT. The full variable domain, rest sourced from reference TRBV5-1 and TRBJ1-4, is KAGVTQTPRYLIKTRGQQVTLSCSPISGHRSVSWYQQTPGQGLQFLFEYFSETQRNKGNFPGRFSGRQFSNSRSEMNVSTLELGDSALYLCASSLSDPREKLFFGSGTQLSVL.

This clonotype was counted a few times. This chain joins TRBV7-3 and TRBJ2-1; 9 positions match TRBD1. The V gene's germline CDR1 is SGHTA and CDR2 FQGTGA. The V gene end was trimmed by 4 bases and the J gene end by 0 bases; junction bases not matched to a gene: 1. There are 15 residues in the CDR3. The CDR3: CASSSTGGSYNEQFF. DNA for the CDR3: TGTGCCAGCAGCTCGACAGGGGGCTCCTACAATGAGCAGTTCTTC. Together with reference TRBV7-3 and TRBJ2-1, the CDR3 gives the full variable domain: GAGVSQTPSNKVTEKGKYVELRCDPISGHTALYWYRQSLGQGPEFLIYFQGTGAADDSGLPNDRFFAVRPEGSVSTLKIQRTERGDSAVYLCASSSTGGSYNEQFFGPGTRLTVL.

This sequence joins TRBV9 and TRBJ2-2; D not certain. Germline CDR1 SGDLS, CDR2 YYNGEE. This CDR3 has 16 residues. V lost 5 bases, J lost 2 bases, and 16 bases lay in between. In DNA, the CDR3 is TGTGCCAGCAGGCTGGGCCCCCGACTTAACACCGGGGAGCTGTTTTTT. Its translation is CASRLGPRLNTGELFF.

V gene TRBV9 combines with J gene TRBJ2-3, with TRBD1 matching over 9 bases. Germline-derived CDR1 and CDR2 are SGDLS and YYNGEE. V trimming: 0 bases; J trimming: 1 base; junction bases outside the gene matches: 3. The CDR3 runs to 16 residues. The CDR3 coding sequence is TGTGCCAGCAGCGTAGAGGGACAGGGAGGCACAGATACGCAGTATTTT. Translation gives CASSVEGQGGTDTQYF. Variable domain in full (rest from reference TRBV9 and TRBJ2-3): DSGVTQTPKHLITATGQRVTLRCSPRSGDLSVYWYQQSLDQGLQFLIQYYNGEERAKGNILERFSAQQFPDLHSELNLSSLELGDSALYFCASSVEGQGGTDTQYFGPGTRLTVL.

This clonotype was seen a few times. The chain recombines TRBV7-2 with TRBJ2-7, with TRBD1 matching 8 bases. Germline assignment: CDR1 SGHTA and CDR2 FQGNSA. The CDR3 contains 14 residues. The ends lost 5 bases at V and 4 bases at J; junction bases unmatched: 7. The CDR3 DNA reads TGTGCCAGCAGCCGCGACAGGGGAAGGTACGAGCAGTACTTC. It codes for CASSRDRGRYEQYF.

This clonotype came up many times. The chain links TRBV6-2 or TRBV6-3 to TRBJ2-1, with 7 nucleotides matching TRBD1. The germline CDR1 and CDR2 sequences are MNHEY and SVGEGT. V lost 6 bases and J lost 3; bases outside the gene matches: 5. The CDR3 runs 14 residues. DNA of the CDR3: TGTGCCAGCAGCGTGGGGACAGACTACAATGAGCAGTTCTTC. Translated: CASSVGTDYNEQFF.

This clonotype was counted at least ten times. The chain joins TRBV20-1 to TRBJ2-5; 7 bases are a match to TRBD2. The junction had 2 bases not matched to a gene; V was cut back by 0 bases and J by 1 base. Germline CDR1 is DFQATT and CDR2 is SNEGSKA (reference sequence). The CDR3 covers 14 residues. The CDR3 bases are TGCAGTGCTAGAGAGGGGGGGGGCCAAGAGACCCAGTACTTC. It encodes CSAREGGGQETQYF.

The rearrangement uses TRBV20-1 and TRBJ2-5; a possible D gene is TRBD2 (6 bases). The V end lost 0 bases, the J end lost 3 bases, and 14 bases lay between the germline ends. Germline V lookup: CDR1 DFQATT, CDR2 SNEGSKA (reference sequence). CDR3 length: 15 amino acids. The CDR3 reads CSAREGASAEETQYF. CDR3 bases: TGCAGTGCTAGAGAGGGAGCTAGCGCCGAAGAGACCCAGTACTTC.

This clonotype was counted a few times. The V and J genes are TRBV3-1 and TRBJ2-7, with unresolved D. This CDR3 region has 13 residues. Germline loops: CDR1 LGHDT, CDR2 YNNKEL (reference sequence). Trimming took off 0 bases at V and 3 bases at J, with 6 bases between the two ends. CDR3 region: CASSQDPFYEQYF. DNA for the CDR3: TGTGCCAGCAGCCAAGATCCATTCTACGAGCAGTACTTC.

The rearrangement links TRBV12-3 or TRBV12-4 to TRBJ2-5, with TRBD1 as a possible D gene (5 bases). Trimming removed 5 bases at V and 2 bases at J, with 15 bases between. The CDR3 spans 15 residues. CDR3 loop: CASSPGSRTQETQYF. CDR3 sequence (DNA): TGTGCCAGCAGTCCGGGCAGCAGGACACAAGAGACCCAGTACTTC.

The chain links TRBV29-1 to TRBJ2-7; 7 nucleotides line up with TRBD1. The ends lost 5 bases at V and 0 bases at J; junction bases unmatched: 7. Germline V CDR1 and CDR2: SQVTM, ANQGSEA. The CDR3 spans 14 residues. CDR3 DNA: TGCAGCGTTACTACAGGGGATATCTCCTACGAGCAGTACTTC. This translates into CSVTTGDISYEQYF.

This clonotype has more than one count but fewer than ten. J is TRBJ2-5 and V is TRBV4-1; TRBD2 agrees at 8 bases. This CDR3 region has 16 residues. CDR1 and CDR2 from the germline V gene are MGHRA and YSYEKL. V shed 5 bases, J shed 5 bases, and the junction held 13 bases outside the gene matches. The CDR3 DNA sequence: TGCGCCAGCAGCTCCTCGGGGGGGCCCTCCAAGGAGACCCAGTACTTC. Amino acid sequence: CASSSSGGPSKETQYF.

The chain couples TRBV7-9 to TRBJ1-2, with D hard to call. The CDR3 totals 14 residues. Per germline, CDR1 SEHNR and CDR2 FQNEAQ (reference sequence). V was cut by 3 bases and J by 4 bases, with 12 bases left in between. The CDR3 here is CASSLDGAGYGYTF. The DNA of the CDR3 is TGTGCCAGCAGCTTGGACGGAGCTGGCTATGGCTACACCTTC.

This clonotype was picked up a small number of times. CDR3 DNA sequence: TGCAGTGCTAGTAAAAACGGTCAGGAGCAGTACTTC. As protein: CSASKNGQEQYF. The chain carries TRBV20-1 and TRBJ2-7; no clear D. The CDR3 is 12 residues long. V was clipped by 3 bases and J by 7 bases, with 13 bases between them. The germline V gene has CDR1 DFQATT and CDR2 SNEGSKA (reference sequence).

This clonotype was recorded many times. This chain connects TRBV7-9 to TRBJ2-7; TRBD1 matches 8 bases. Trimming cost V 6 bases and J 2 bases; bases outside gene matches: 6. The germline gives CDR1 SEHNR, CDR2 FQNEAQ (reference sequence). The CDR3 covers 14 residues. The chain's CDR3 is CASSLATGAYEQYF. CDR3 in DNA: TGTGCCAGCAGTCTGGCGACAGGGGCCTACGAGCAGTACTTC.

This clonotype came up many times. This chain connects TRBV29-1 to TRBJ1-2; D may be TRBD1 (5 bases). The CDR3 sequence is 12 residues long. With 4 bases removed from V and 14 bases from J, the gap between germline ends came to 20 bases. CDR1 is SQVTM, CDR2 ANQGSEA, per germline. The CDR3, as DNA: TGCAGCGTTGCATCGGGACCCCTTATTAAGACCTTC. Its protein product is CSVASGPLIKTF.

This clonotype has at least ten counts. The gene calls are TRBV15 and TRBJ2-1; 11 bases map to TRBD2. After removal of 0 bases from V and 6 bases from J, the junction contained 1 base not matched to a gene. The germline V gene encodes CDR1 LNHNV and CDR2 YYDKDF (reference sequence). The CDR3 is made up of 15 amino acids. The CDR3 bases are TGTGCCACCAGCAGAGATAGCGGGGGGGCCAATGAGCAGTTCTTC. This gives the protein CATSRDSGGANEQFF.

V usage is TRBV20-1 and J usage is TRBJ2-3; 11 bases match TRBD2. The CDR3 contains 15 residues. J lost 1 base, V lost 5 bases, and 5 bases had no gene match. The germline V gene has CDR1 DFQATT and CDR2 SNEGSKA (reference sequence). CDR3 nucleotides: TGCAGTGCTCTACTAGCGGGAGAGGGCACAGATACGCAGTATTTT. This encodes CSALLAGEGTDTQYF.

In its sample, this clonotype was seen a few times. The chain links TRBV10-3 to TRBJ2-5, with 8 bases lining up with TRBD2. V shed 8 bases, J shed 3 bases, and the junction held 11 bases outside the gene matches. CDR1 and CDR2 (germline): ENHRY, SYGVKD. The CDR3 has 15 residues. CDR3 sequence: CAIAHPGLGEETQYF. The CDR3 DNA reads TGTGCCATCGCCCACCCGGGACTAGGGGAAGAGACCCAGTACTTC.

This clonotype was found a few times. This chain links TRBV27 with TRBJ2-7, with TRBD2 identical over 9 bases. In germline, CDR1 is MNHEY, CDR2 SMNVEV (reference sequence). J gave up 2 bases and V 5 bases, and 7 bases lay outside the gene matches. CDR3 length: 15 amino acids. The CDR3 DNA follows: TGTGCCAGCAGTCTACTAGCGGGCCCCACCTACGAGCAGTACTTC. It translates to CASSLLAGPTYEQYF.